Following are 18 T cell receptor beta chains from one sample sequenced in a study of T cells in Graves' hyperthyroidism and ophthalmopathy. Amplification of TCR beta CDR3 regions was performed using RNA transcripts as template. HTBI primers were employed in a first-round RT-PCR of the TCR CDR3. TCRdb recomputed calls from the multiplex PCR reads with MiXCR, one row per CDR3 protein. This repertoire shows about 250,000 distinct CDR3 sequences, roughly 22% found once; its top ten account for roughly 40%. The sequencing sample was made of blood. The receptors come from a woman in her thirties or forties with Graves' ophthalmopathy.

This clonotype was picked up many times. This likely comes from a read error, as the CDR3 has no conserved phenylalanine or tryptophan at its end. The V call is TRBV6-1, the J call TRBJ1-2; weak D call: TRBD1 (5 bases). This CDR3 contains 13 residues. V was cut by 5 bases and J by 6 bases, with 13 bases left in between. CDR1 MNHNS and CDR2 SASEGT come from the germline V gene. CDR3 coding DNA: TGTGCCAGCAGTCAAGGGGTGGGGGATGGCTACACCTAC. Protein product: CASSQGVGDGYTY.

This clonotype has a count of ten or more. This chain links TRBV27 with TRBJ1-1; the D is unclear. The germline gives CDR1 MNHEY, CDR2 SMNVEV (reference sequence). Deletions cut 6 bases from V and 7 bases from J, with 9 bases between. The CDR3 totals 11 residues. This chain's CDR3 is CASRQGIEAFF. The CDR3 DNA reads TGTGCCAGCAGGCAAGGTATTGAAGCTTTCTTT.

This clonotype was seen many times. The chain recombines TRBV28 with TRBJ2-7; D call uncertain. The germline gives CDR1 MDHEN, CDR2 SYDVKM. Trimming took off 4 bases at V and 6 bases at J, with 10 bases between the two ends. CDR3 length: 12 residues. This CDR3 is CASSSPVGEQYF. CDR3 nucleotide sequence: TGTGCCAGCAGTTCCCCCGTTGGCGAGCAGTACTTC. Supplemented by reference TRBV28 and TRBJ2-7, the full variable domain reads DVKVTQSSRYLVKRTGEKVFLECVQDMDHENMFWYRQDPGLGLRLIYFSYDVKMKEKGDIPEGYSVSREKKERFSLILESASTNQTSMYLCASSSPVGEQYFGPGTRLTVT.

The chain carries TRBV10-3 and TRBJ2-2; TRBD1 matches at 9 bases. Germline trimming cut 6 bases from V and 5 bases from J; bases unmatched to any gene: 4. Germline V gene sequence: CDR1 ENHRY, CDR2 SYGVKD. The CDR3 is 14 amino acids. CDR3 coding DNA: TGTGCCATCAGGGGGACAGGGAAGACCGGGGAGCTGTTTTTT. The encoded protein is CAIRGTGKTGELFF.

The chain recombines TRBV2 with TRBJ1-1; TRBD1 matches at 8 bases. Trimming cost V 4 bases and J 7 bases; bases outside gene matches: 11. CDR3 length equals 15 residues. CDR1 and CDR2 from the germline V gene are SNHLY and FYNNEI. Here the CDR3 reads CASSGDRWGNVEAFF. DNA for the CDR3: TGTGCCAGCAGTGGGGACAGGTGGGGGAACGTTGAAGCTTTCTTT.

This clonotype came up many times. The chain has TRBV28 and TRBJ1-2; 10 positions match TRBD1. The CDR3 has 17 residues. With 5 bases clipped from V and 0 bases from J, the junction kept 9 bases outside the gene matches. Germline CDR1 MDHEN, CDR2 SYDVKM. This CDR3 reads CASSTTGGVRSNYGYTF. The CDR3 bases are TGTGCCAGCAGTACGACAGGGGGCGTAAGGTCTAACTATGGCTACACCTTC.

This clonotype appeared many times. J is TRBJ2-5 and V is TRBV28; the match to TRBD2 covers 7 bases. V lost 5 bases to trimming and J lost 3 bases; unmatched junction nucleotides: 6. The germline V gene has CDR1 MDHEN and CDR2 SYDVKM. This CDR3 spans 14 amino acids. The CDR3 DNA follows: TGTGCCAGCAGTCCCACCGGACTAGAAGAGACCCAGTACTTC. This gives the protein CASSPTGLEETQYF.

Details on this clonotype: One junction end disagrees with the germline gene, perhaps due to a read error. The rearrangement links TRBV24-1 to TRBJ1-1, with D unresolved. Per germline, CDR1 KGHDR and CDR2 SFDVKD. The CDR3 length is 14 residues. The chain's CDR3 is CATRAAAMNTEASF. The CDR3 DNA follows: TGTGCCACCCGGGCAGCGGCAATGAACACTGAAGCTTCCTTT.

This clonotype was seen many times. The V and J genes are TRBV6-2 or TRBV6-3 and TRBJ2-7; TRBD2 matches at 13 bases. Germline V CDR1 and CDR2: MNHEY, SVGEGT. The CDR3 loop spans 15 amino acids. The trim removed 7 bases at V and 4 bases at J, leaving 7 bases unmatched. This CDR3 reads CASNAPGLAGYEQYF. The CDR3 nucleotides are TGTGCCAGCAACGCCCCGGGACTAGCGGGATACGAGCAGTACTTC.

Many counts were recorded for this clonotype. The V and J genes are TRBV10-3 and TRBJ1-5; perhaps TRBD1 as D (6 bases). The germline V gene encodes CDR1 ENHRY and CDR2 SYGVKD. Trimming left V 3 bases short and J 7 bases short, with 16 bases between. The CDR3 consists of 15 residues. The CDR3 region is CAISDAGATGQPQHF. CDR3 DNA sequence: TGTGCCATCAGTGACGCGGGGGCGACTGGGCAGCCCCAGCATTTT.

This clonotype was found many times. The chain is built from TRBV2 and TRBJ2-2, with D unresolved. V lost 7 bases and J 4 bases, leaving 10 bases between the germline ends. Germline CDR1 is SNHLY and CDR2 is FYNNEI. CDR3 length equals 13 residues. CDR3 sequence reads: CASNDRVTGELFF. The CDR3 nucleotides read TGTGCCAGCAATGACCGGGTCACCGGGGAGCTGTTTTTT.

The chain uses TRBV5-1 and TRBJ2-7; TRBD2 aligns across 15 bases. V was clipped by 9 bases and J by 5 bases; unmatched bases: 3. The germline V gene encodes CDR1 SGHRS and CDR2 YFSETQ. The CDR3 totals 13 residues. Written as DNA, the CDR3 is TGCGCCACCGGACTAGCGGGGGGGGACGAGCAGTACTTC. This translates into CATGLAGGDEQYF.

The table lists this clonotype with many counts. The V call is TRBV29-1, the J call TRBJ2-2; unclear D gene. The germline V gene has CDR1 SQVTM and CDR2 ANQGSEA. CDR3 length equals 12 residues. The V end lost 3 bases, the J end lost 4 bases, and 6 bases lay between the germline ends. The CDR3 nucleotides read TGCAGCGTTGAGGGTAGCACCGGGGAGCTGTTTTTT. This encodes CSVEGSTGELFF.

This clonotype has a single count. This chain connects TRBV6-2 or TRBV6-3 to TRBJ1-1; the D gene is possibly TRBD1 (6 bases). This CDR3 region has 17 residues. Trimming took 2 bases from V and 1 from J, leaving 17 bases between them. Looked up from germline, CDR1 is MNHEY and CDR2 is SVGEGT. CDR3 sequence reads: CASSYGQGQHPNTEAFF. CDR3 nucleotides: TGTGCCAGCAGTTACGGCCAGGGACAACACCCGAACACTGAAGCTTTCTTT.

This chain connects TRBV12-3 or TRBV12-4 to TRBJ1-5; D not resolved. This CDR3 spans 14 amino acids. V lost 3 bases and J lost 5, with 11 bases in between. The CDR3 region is CASSLGRQDQPQHF. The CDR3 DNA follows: TGTGCCAGCAGTTTGGGCAGGCAGGATCAGCCCCAGCATTTT.

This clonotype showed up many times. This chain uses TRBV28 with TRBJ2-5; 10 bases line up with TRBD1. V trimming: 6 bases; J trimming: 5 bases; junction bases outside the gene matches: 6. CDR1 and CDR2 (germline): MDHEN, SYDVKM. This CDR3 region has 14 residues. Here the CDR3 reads CASSPTGGRETQYF. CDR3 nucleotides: TGTGCCAGCAGCCCGACAGGGGGCCGGGAGACCCAGTACTTC.

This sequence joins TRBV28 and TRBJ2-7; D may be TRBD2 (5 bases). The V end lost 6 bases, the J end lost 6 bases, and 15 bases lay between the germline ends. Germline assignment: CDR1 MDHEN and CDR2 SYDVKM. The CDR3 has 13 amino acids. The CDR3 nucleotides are TGTGCCAGCAGCCTCCCTAGCTTACGCGAGCAGTACTTC. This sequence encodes CASSLPSLREQYF.

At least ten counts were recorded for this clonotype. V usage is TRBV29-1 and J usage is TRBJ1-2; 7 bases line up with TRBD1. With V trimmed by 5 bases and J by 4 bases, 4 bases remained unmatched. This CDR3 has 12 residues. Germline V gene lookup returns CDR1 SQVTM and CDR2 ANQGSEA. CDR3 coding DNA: TGCAGCGTTAACAGGGGCCCCTATGGCTACACCTTC. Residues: CSVNRGPYGYTF.